A single sample is the source of the 16 T cell receptor beta chains below, sequenced in a study of blood T cell repertoires in COVID-19 (dated by TCRdb to 2019 to 2021). The library relied on the immunoSEQ multiplex PCR assay. TCRdb's version of the immuneACCESS table is confined to in-frame rearrangements and falls short of the full clone set. An unresolved V gene accounts for under half of the shortfall where checked; the remainder is of unknown origin. A total of roughly 280,000 clones appear in this sample, 70% to 90% of them only once. Roughly 11% of the sample is taken by the ten largest. Sequencing used peripheral blood. The receptors originated from a woman aged 70-85 years with acute or convalescent COVID-19.

This rearrangement joins TRBV7-2 to TRBJ1-2; possible D gene TRBD1, 6 bases. This CDR3 comprises 13 residues. V was pared by 7 bases and J by 7 bases, with 16 bases between. The V gene's germline CDR1 is SGHTA and CDR2 FQGNSA. The CDR3 DNA sequence: TGTGCCAGCACCAGAGGTTGGGGGCCTGGCTACACCTTC. Its translation is CASTRGWGPGYTF.

V is TRBV2 and J is TRBJ2-1; TRBD1 aligns across 7 bases. This CDR3 region has 12 residues. The germline V gene has CDR1 SNHLY and CDR2 FYNNEI. The V and J ends lost 4 bases and 9 bases, in that order; junction bases with no gene match: 3. This CDR3 is CASSARGPEQFF. DNA for the CDR3: TGTGCCAGCAGTGCTAGGGGGCCTGAGCAGTTCTTC.

This clone was picked up a small number of times. This rearrangement joins TRBV5-1 to TRBJ2-1, with 10 bases that match TRBD1. The V gene's germline CDR1 is SGHRS and CDR2 YFSETQ. After removal of 5 bases from V and 2 bases from J, the junction contained 10 bases not matched to a gene. The CDR3 runs to 17 residues. CDR3 DNA sequence: TGCGCCAGCAGGCTGGGACAGGGGATCGACCCCTACAATGAGCAGTTCTTC. The encoded protein is CASRLGQGIDPYNEQFF.

The V and J genes are TRBV7-2 and TRBJ2-7; no definite D call. This CDR3 has 16 residues. V was pared by 1 base and J by 0 bases, with 13 bases between. From germline, CDR1 is SGHTA and CDR2 FQGNSA. The CDR3 sequence: CASSLELVFVSYEQYF. CDR3 sequence (DNA): TGTGCCAGCAGCTTAGAGCTGGTTTTCGTCTCCTACGAGCAGTACTTC.

The chain couples TRBV3-1 (or the pseudogene TRBV3-2) to TRBJ1-3; tentative D call: TRBD1 (6 bases). The CDR3 has 13 amino acids. Germline V gene sequence: CDR1 LGHDT, CDR2 YNNKEL (reference sequence). V was pared by 3 bases and J by 8 bases, with 11 bases between. DNA for the CDR3: TGTGCCAGCAGCCATGGACAGCGCTACACCATATATTTT. This gives the protein CASSHGQRYTIYF.

J is TRBJ1-2 and V is TRBV11-2, with D possibly TRBD1 on 6 matching bases. The CDR3 is 16 amino acids. The germline V gene encodes CDR1 SGHAT and CDR2 FQNNGV. V gave up 5 bases and J gave up 8 bases, with 24 bases separating them. CDR3 sequence reads: CASSPFQGKDLRGYTF. The CDR3 nucleotides are TGTGCCAGCAGCCCCTTCCAGGGGAAAGACCTCCGGGGCTACACCTTC.

The CDR3 here is CASSLGTSGSNEQFF. The CDR3, as DNA: TGTGCCAGCAGCCTAGGGACTAGCGGGAGCAATGAGCAGTTCTTC. V and J are TRBV7-2 and TRBJ2-1, with TRBD2 matching over 14 bases. The J segment lost 6 bases and the V segment lost 5 bases, leaving 3 bases of the junction unmatched. The germline CDR1 and CDR2 sequences are SGHTA and FQGNSA. The CDR3 covers 15 residues.

This chain links TRBV6-5 with TRBJ1-1; the D is unclear. Germline CDR1 reads MNHEY; CDR2 reads SVGAGI. V was shortened by 2 bases and J by 1 base, with 11 bases between the two germline ends. CDR3 size: 15 residues. The CDR3 protein is CASSYRPAGNTEAFF. Written as DNA, the CDR3 is TGTGCCAGCAGTTACCGCCCAGCGGGGAACACTGAAGCTTTCTTT.

This chain joins TRBV6-5 and TRBJ2-3, with 8 bases fitting TRBD1. The CDR3 has 13 amino acids. The germline gives CDR1 MNHEY, CDR2 SVGAGI. Unmatched junction bases numbered 6, after V lost 6 bases and J lost 7 bases. CDR3 sequence: CASRGQALNTQYF. The CDR3 DNA is TGTGCCAGCAGGGGACAGGCTTTGAATACGCAGTATTTT.

The V call is TRBV19, the J call TRBJ2-5; 7 positions match TRBD2. CDR3 length: 12 amino acids. V lost 6 bases, J lost 7 bases, and 5 bases stayed unmatched. Germline V gene data show CDR1 as LNHDA and CDR2 as SQIVND (reference sequence). CDR3 loop: CASRPSGGTQYF. The CDR3 DNA follows: TGTGCCAGTAGGCCCTCGGGGGGGACCCAGTACTTC.

The V gene is TRBV2, the J gene TRBJ2-3, with 10 bases identical to TRBD2. The germline V gene encodes CDR1 SNHLY and CDR2 FYNNEI. V trimming: 1 base; J trimming: 2 bases; junction bases outside the gene matches: 6. The CDR3 covers 17 residues. The CDR3 spells CASSEGPSGGATDTQYF. The CDR3 bases are TGTGCCAGCAGTGAAGGTCCTAGCGGGGGCGCCACAGATACGCAGTATTTT.

The chain employs TRBV7-2 and TRBJ2-4; 16 bases match TRBD2. CDR3 size: 18 residues. V lost 6 bases, J lost 1 base, and 6 bases stayed unmatched. Germline CDR1 is SGHTA and CDR2 is FQGNSA. CDR3 DNA sequence: TGTGCCAGCAGGGGACTAGCGGGGGGGCGAGGGGCCAAAAACATTCAGTACTTC. Translated: CASRGLAGGRGAKNIQYF.

This chain uses TRBV27 with TRBJ2-7; 8 bases align to TRBD1. Trimming took 2 bases from V and 0 from J; bases not matched to a gene: 3. CDR3 length: 15 amino acids. Per the germline V gene, CDR1 is MNHEY and CDR2 is SMNVEV (reference sequence). In nucleotides, the CDR3 is TGTGCCAGCAGTTTACATGGGACAGGCTCCTACGAGCAGTACTTC. Its translation: CASSLHGTGSYEQYF.

The CDR3 is CASSSMDRALEAFF. CDR3 DNA: TGCGCCAGCAGCTCAATGGACAGGGCCCTAGAAGCTTTCTTT. The V and J genes are TRBV5-1 and TRBJ1-1; the match to TRBD1 covers 8 bases. The CDR3 length is 14 residues. Germline values: CDR1 SGHRS, CDR2 YFSETQ. The J segment lost 8 bases and the V segment lost 3 bases, leaving 9 bases of the junction unmatched.

The V and J genes are TRBV3-1 (or the pseudogene TRBV3-2) and TRBJ2-3; TRBD1 aligns across 8 bases. The V gene end was trimmed by 4 bases and the J gene end by 0 bases; junction bases not matched to a gene: 3. CDR1 is LGHDT, CDR2 YNNKEL, per germline (reference sequence). CDR3 length: 15 amino acids. CDR3 coding DNA: TGTGCCAGCAGCCCGTGGACAGGGAGCACAGATACGCAGTATTTT. Translation: CASSPWTGSTDTQYF.

This chain joins TRBV15 and TRBJ1-5, with D possibly matching TRBD1 (6 bases). Trimming stripped 8 bases from V and 4 bases from J, with 15 bases between. The CDR3 is made up of 14 amino acids. Germline values: CDR1 LNHNV, CDR2 YYDKDF (reference sequence). This chain's CDR3 is CATGPRGRNQPQHF. The CDR3 nucleotides read TGTGCCACCGGCCCGCGGGGGCGAAATCAGCCCCAGCATTTT.